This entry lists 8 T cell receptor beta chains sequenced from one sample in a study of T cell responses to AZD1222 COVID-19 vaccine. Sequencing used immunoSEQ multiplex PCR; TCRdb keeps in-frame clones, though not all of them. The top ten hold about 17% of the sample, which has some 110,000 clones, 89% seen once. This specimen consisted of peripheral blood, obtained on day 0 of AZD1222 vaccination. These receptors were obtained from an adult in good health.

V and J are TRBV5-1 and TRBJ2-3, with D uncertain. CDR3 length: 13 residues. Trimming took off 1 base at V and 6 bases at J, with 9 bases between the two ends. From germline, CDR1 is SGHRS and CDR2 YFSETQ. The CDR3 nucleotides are TGCGCCAGCAGCTTGTCTGTGGGGGATACGCAGTATTTT. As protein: CASSLSVGDTQYF.

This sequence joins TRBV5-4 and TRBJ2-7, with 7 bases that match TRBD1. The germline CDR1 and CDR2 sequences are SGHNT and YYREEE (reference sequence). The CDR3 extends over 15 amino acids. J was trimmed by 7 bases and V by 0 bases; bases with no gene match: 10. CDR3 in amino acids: CASSLGEYRGGEQYF. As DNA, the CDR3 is TGTGCCAGCAGCTTGGGTGAATACAGGGGTGGAGAGCAGTACTTC.

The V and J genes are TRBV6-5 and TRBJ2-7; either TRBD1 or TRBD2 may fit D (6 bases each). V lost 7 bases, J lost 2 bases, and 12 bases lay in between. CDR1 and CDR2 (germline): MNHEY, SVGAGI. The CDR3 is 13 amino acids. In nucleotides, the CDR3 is TGTGCCAGCACTGGGGGGCCTACCTACGAGCAGTACTTC. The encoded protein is CASTGGPTYEQYF.

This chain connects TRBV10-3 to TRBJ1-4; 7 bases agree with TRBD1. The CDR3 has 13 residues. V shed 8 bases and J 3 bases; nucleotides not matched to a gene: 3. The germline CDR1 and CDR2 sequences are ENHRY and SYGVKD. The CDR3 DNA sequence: TGTGCCATCGGACAGGCCCCTAATGAAAAACTGTTTTTT. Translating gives CAIGQAPNEKLFF.

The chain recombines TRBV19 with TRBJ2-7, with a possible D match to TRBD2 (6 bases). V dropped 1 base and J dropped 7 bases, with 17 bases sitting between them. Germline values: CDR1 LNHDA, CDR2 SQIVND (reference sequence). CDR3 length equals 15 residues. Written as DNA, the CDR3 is TGTGCCAGTAGTATAGGAGGGCAGGGAGGAGAAGAGCAGTACTTC. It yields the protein CASSIGGQGGEEQYF.

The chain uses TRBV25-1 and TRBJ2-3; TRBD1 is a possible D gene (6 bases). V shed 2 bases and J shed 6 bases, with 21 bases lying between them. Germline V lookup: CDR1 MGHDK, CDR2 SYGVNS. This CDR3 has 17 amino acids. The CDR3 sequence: CASSEQGRRGGPDTQYF. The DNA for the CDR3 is TGTGCCAGCAGTGAACAAGGACGGAGAGGGGGTCCGGATACGCAGTATTTT.

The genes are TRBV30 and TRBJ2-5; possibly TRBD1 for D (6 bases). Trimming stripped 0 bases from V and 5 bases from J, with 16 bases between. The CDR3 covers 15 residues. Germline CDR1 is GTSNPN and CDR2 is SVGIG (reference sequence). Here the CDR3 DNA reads TGTGCCTGGAGTGTGGGTTTTCCAAGGGGGGAGACCCAGTACTTC. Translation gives CAWSVGFPRGETQYF.

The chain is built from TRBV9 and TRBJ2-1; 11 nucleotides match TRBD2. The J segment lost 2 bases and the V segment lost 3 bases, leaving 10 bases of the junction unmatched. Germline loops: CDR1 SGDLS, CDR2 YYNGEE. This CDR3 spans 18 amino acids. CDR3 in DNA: TGTGCCAGCAGCGGCCCGAGACTAGCGGGGCAAACCTACAATGAGCAGTTCTTC. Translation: CASSGPRLAGQTYNEQFF. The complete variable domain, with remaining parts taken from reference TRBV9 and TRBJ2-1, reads DSGVTQTPKHLITATGQRVTLRCSPRSGDLSVYWYQQSLDQGLQFLIQYYNGEERAKGNILERFSAQQFPDLHSELNLSSLELGDSALYFCASSGPRLAGQTYNEQFFGPGTRLTVL.